A single T cell receptor beta chain is shown here with its context. Antigen: not known. The CDR3 end is not reached by the read, which stops 3 residues before it; the germline J gene fills it in. The entry originates in a study of T cell clonality in common variable immunodeficiency. Study-level results: Fewer deletions and N-nucleotide insertions were reportedly seen in common variable immunodeficiency TCR beta sequences.

Assay: immunoSEQ multiplex PCR; the TCRdb copy retains only in-frame clones and omits some. The sample counts around 33,000 clones, none seen once; the ten largest own about 27%. The CDR3 sequence is 11 residues long. J gave up 9 bases and V 8 bases, and 3 bases lay outside the gene matches. CDR1 and CDR2 from the germline V gene are LNHDA and SQIVND (reference sequence). CVID subjects were neither ill nor on immunomodulatory or immunosuppressive medication at sampling. This clonotype was sampled from a human donor with common variable immunodeficiency. The sample consisted of peripheral blood mononuclear cells. The chain joins TRBV19 to TRBJ2-1; the match to TRBD2 covers 8 bases. CDR3 loop: CASSGGIEQFF. The DNA read from the CDR3 is TGTGCCAGTTCGGGGGGGATTGAG.